This T cell receptor (beta chain) was sequenced during a study of molecular identifiers for immune sequencing clone quantification. The study's findings and limits: Barcode collisions between identical TCR molecules could shrink estimates of highly expanded clone sizes. Jurkat TCR RNA spiked in from one cell could reportedly be detected among about a million naive cells.

This clonotype occurred a few times. Its antigen is not identified. TCRdb analysed the PCR reads with MiXCR anew, one entry per CDR3 protein. The sample has around 470,000 distinct CDR3 sequences, about 25% seen once; the top ten hold around 0.76%. The CDR3 has 15 residues. CDR1 is LGHNA and CDR2 is YSLEER in the germline V gene. Trimming shortened V by 0 bases and J by 4 bases, and 9 bases separated the two germline ends. Sample: naive CD8+ T cells from blood, with Jurkat cell RNA spiked in. Described subset: FACS-sorted CD8+CD4-CCR7+CD45RA+ naive T cells. The receptor was isolated from a human donor in good health. Some libraries in this study had Jurkat cell RNA spiked in. The chain joins TRBV4-3 to TRBJ2-2; possibly TRBD1 for D (6 bases). The CDR3 loop reads CASSQEGTTTGELFF. The CDR3 DNA is TGCGCCAGCAGCCAAGAGGGGACAACCACCGGGGAGCTGTTTTTT.